One and the same sample provided the 10 T cell receptor beta chains below, sequenced in a study of blood T cell repertoires in COVID-19. Generated by immunoSEQ multiplex PCR, the TCRdb table keeps only in-frame clones and is missing some. The sample carries roughly 84,000 clones, 70% to 90% recorded once. The sequencing input was peripheral blood. The receptors shown here come from a man older than 75 with active or convalescent COVID-19.

The V and J genes are TRBV16 and TRBJ1-1; tentatively, D is TRBD1 (5 bases). Trimming left V 3 bases short and J 3 bases short, with 8 bases between. From germline, CDR1 is KGHSY and CDR2 FQNENV. This CDR3 has 13 residues. Here the CDR3 DNA reads TGTGCCAGCAGCCAGGGCAGGGACACTGAAGCTTTCTTT. Its translation: CASSQGRDTEAFF.

The chain combines TRBV28 with TRBJ1-2; unclear D gene. The length of the CDR3 is 15 residues. The V and J ends lost 1 base and 4 bases respectively, with 13 bases between them. Germline CDR1 is MDHEN and CDR2 is SYDVKM. The CDR3 is CASSLLRGFFYGYTF. The CDR3 bases are TGTGCCAGCAGTTTATTGAGAGGGTTTTTCTATGGCTACACCTTC.

This chain uses TRBV2 with TRBJ1-1, with no clear D. The germline gives CDR1 SNHLY, CDR2 FYNNEI. The V end lost 6 bases, the J end lost 4 bases, and 12 bases lay between the germline ends. The CDR3 consists of 13 residues. CDR3 nucleotides: TGTGCCAGCAGGGAGGGAGCGTTCACTGAAGCTTTCTTT. Its protein is CASREGAFTEAFF.

The chain carries TRBV21-1 and TRBJ1-5; the table names TRBD1, a call not compared with the DNA. TRBV21-1 is described as a pseudogene. The CDR3 has 17 amino acids. CDR3 in amino acids: CAEPRWDRAWSNQPQHF. CDR3 bases: TGTGCCGAACCCCGGTGGGACAGGGCCTGGAGCAATCAGCCCCAGCATTTT.

The chain carries TRBV6-1 and TRBJ2-2; no clear D gene. The CDR3 loop spans 15 amino acids. The germline CDR1 and CDR2 sequences are MNHNS and SASEGT. Trimming removed 1 base at V and 4 bases at J, with 10 bases between. The CDR3 sequence: CASSEVADSTGELFF. In nucleotides, the CDR3 is TGTGCCAGCAGTGAAGTGGCGGATTCCACCGGGGAGCTGTTTTTT.

The chain recombines TRBV6-5 with TRBJ1-4; tentatively, D is TRBD1 (6 bases). Trimming stripped 2 bases from V and 1 base from J, with 11 bases between. Germline V CDR1 and CDR2: MNHEY, SVGAGI. CDR3 size: 16 residues. CDR3 DNA sequence: TGTGCCAGCAGTTACCCTCGGACAGTAACTAATGAAAAACTGTTTTTT. Translated, it gives CASSYPRTVTNEKLFF.

The chain employs TRBV7-9 and TRBJ1-2; 8 bases fit TRBD1. With 5 bases clipped from V and 6 bases from J, the junction kept 8 bases outside the gene matches. The germline CDR1 and CDR2 sequences are SEHNR and FQNEAQ (reference sequence). The CDR3 totals 14 residues. CDR3 sequence: CASSPWDRRHGYTF. The DNA for the CDR3 is TGTGCCAGCAGCCCGTGGGACAGGAGGCATGGCTACACCTTC.

This clone is a singleton in its sample. The rearrangement joins TRBV25-1 to TRBJ2-6; the D gene is possibly TRBD1 (6 bases). Trimming left V 4 bases short and J 0 bases short, with 10 bases between. Germline V CDR1 and CDR2: MGHDK, SYGVNS. The CDR3 runs to 16 residues. CDR3 nucleotide sequence: TGTGCCAGCAGTGCACAGGGACGCTCTGGGGCCAACGTCCTGACTTTC. It translates to CASSAQGRSGANVLTF. Using reference TRBV25-1 and TRBJ2-6 for the parts outside the CDR3, the full variable domain is EADIYQTPRYLVIGTGKKITLECSQTMGHDKMYWYQQDPGMELHLIHYSYGVNSTEKGDLSSESTVSRIRTEHFPLTLESARPSHTSQYLCASSAQGRSGANVLTFGAGSRLTVL.

The V and J genes are TRBV3-1 (or the pseudogene TRBV3-2) and TRBJ2-1, with TRBD2 matching 10 bases. Germline V gene data show CDR1 as LGHDT and CDR2 as YNNKEL (reference sequence). After removal of 0 bases from V and 3 bases from J, the junction contained 11 bases not matched to a gene. The CDR3 runs 19 residues. The CDR3 DNA sequence: TGTGCCAGCAGCCAAGACGGCGGGAGCGGGGGGGGATACTACAATGAGCAGTTCTTC. As protein: CASSQDGGSGGGYYNEQFF.

The chain is built from TRBV6-5 and TRBJ2-3, with D uncertain. This CDR3 contains 14 residues. The V end was cut by 0 bases, the J end by 1 base, with 5 bases between. The V gene's germline CDR1 is MNHEY and CDR2 SVGAGI. The DNA for the CDR3 is TGTGCCAGCAGTTACTCATCAGGCACAGATACGCAGTATTTT. It translates to CASSYSSGTDTQYF.